Below, 14 T cell receptor beta chains from the same sample are listed, as sequenced in a study of T cell responses to AZD1222 COVID-19 vaccine. Data came from immunoSEQ multiplex PCR; TCRdb stores just in-frame clones and leaves some out. The table records about 110,000 clones, about 86% of them present only once. The source was peripheral blood, collected on day 0 of AZD1222 vaccination. The receptor set was obtained from an adult in good health.

The rearrangement links TRBV11-2 to TRBJ2-5; a weak D match, TRBD2 (5 bases). The CDR3 spans 13 residues. V shed 4 bases and J shed 2 bases, with 8 bases lying between them. The germline V gene has CDR1 SGHAT and CDR2 FQNNGV. The CDR3 coding sequence is TGTGCCAGCAGCTGGGGAGAACAAGAGACCCAGTACTTC. Its translation: CASSWGEQETQYF.

The rearrangement uses TRBV19 and TRBJ2-7, with 8 bases that match TRBD1. V dropped 1 base and J dropped 5; count of bases not matched to a gene: 10. CDR3 length equals 16 residues. Per germline, CDR1 LNHDA and CDR2 SQIVND (reference sequence). CDR3 residues: CASSIAAGQGADEQYF. The CDR3 bases are TGTGCCAGTAGTATAGCAGCTGGGCAGGGGGCAGACGAGCAGTACTTC. Full variable domain (outside the CDR3, taken from reference TRBV19 and TRBJ2-7): DGGITQSPKYLFRKEGQNVTLSCEQNLNHDAMYWYRQDPGQGLRLIYYSQIVNDFQKGDIAEGYSVSREKKESFPLTVTSAQKNPTAFYLCASSIAAGQGADEQYFGPGTRLTVT.

The rearrangement uses TRBV3-1 (or the pseudogene TRBV3-2) and TRBJ1-2, with 7 bases that match TRBD1. The trim removed 6 bases at V and 7 bases at J, leaving 14 bases unmatched. The CDR3 covers 15 residues. Germline V gene data show CDR1 as LGHDT and CDR2 as YNNKEL (reference sequence). CDR3 residues: CASRSDRDRACGYTF. DNA for the CDR3: TGTGCCAGCAGGTCTGACCGGGACAGAGCTTGTGGCTACACCTTC.

CDR3 DNA sequence: TGTGCCAGCTCACCACGACTAGCGGGAGCATGGGGCACAGATACGCAGTATTTT. Protein sequence: CASSPRLAGAWGTDTQYF. The V call is TRBV18, the J call TRBJ2-3, with 12 nucleotides matching TRBD2. CDR3 length equals 18 residues. V lost 1 base and J lost 1; bases outside the gene matches: 6. Germline assignment: CDR1 KGHSH and CDR2 LQKENI.

The gene calls are TRBV9 and TRBJ1-1; 7 bases fit TRBD1. The J segment lost 6 bases and the V segment lost 7 bases, leaving 9 bases of the junction unmatched. Per germline, CDR1 SGDLS and CDR2 YYNGEE. CDR3 size: 13 residues. The CDR3 nucleotides read TGTGCCAGCGCCCCGACAGGGACCTCTGAAGCTTTCTTT. Amino acid sequence: CASAPTGTSEAFF. Together with reference TRBV9 and TRBJ1-1, the CDR3 gives the full variable domain: DSGVTQTPKHLITATGQRVTLRCSPRSGDLSVYWYQQSLDQGLQFLIQYYNGEERAKGNILERFSAQQFPDLHSELNLSSLELGDSALYFCASAPTGTSEAFFGQGTRLTVV.

V and J are TRBV28 and TRBJ1-2; D gene uncertain. CDR1 is MDHEN, CDR2 SYDVKM, per germline. Deletions cut 3 bases from V and 4 bases from J, with 6 bases between. The length of the CDR3 is 12 residues. CDR3 in DNA: TGTGCCAGCAGTTTTGTCAGCTATGGCTACACCTTC. It translates to CASSFVSYGYTF.

The chain is built from TRBV3-1 (or the pseudogene TRBV3-2) and TRBJ2-1; 8 bases align to TRBD2. V lost 4 bases, J lost 2 bases, and 7 bases stayed unmatched. CDR3 size: 16 residues. Germline loops: CDR1 LGHDT, CDR2 YNNKEL (reference sequence). The CDR3: CASSLRRGGTYNEQFF. The CDR3 bases are TGTGCCAGCAGCCTAAGACGGGGGGGAACCTACAATGAGCAGTTCTTC.

The chain has TRBV7-9 and TRBJ1-1; 9 bases fit TRBD1. Germline trimming cut 1 base from V and 2 bases from J; bases unmatched to any gene: 2. Germline lookup yields CDR1 SEHNR and CDR2 FQNEAQ (reference sequence). The CDR3 loop spans 15 amino acids. Written as DNA, the CDR3 is TGTGCCAGCAGCTTAGAGACAGGGGGTAACACTGAAGCTTTCTTT. Translating gives CASSLETGGNTEAFF.

The rearrangement links TRBV28 to TRBJ1-2, with a tentative D call TRBD1 (5 bases). The V end lost 6 bases, the J end lost 4 bases, and 15 bases lay between the germline ends. CDR3 length: 14 residues. Germline values: CDR1 MDHEN, CDR2 SYDVKM. The CDR3 DNA sequence: TGTGCCAGCAGCCCCCTCGGGGCAGGCTATGGCTACACCTTC. Amino acids: CASSPLGAGYGYTF.

The rearrangement joins TRBV6-5 to TRBJ2-3; no clear D. The CDR3 is 14 amino acids. The V and J ends lost 6 bases and 5 bases respectively, with 15 bases between them. Per the germline V gene, CDR1 is MNHEY and CDR2 is SVGAGI. The CDR3 DNA sequence: TGTGCCAGCAGCTGGACGGGTGGCGTAGATACGCAGTATTTT. Its protein product is CASSWTGGVDTQYF.

V usage is TRBV10-1 and J usage is TRBJ1-1; perhaps TRBD1 as D (5 bases). This CDR3 is built from 14 residues. Germline V gives CDR1 WNHNN, CDR2 SYGVQD (reference sequence). The V gene lost 7 bases and the J gene lost 3 bases, with 15 bases spanning the gap. The CDR3 DNA follows: TGCGCCAGCACCACGACCCAGGGCCACACTGAAGCTTTCTTT. It yields the protein CASTTTQGHTEAFF.

The chain carries TRBV6-5 and TRBJ2-3; D gene ambiguous. With 7 bases removed from V and 0 bases from J, the gap between germline ends came to 8 bases. The CDR3 extends over 13 amino acids. Per germline, CDR1 MNHEY and CDR2 SVGAGI. DNA of the CDR3: TGTGCCAGCAAAATACCTAGCACAGATACGCAGTATTTT. This gives the protein CASKIPSTDTQYF.

V and J are TRBV4-1 and TRBJ1-2; a weak D match, TRBD1 (6 bases). V was trimmed by 2 bases and J by 3 bases, leaving 13 bases between them. The CDR3 has 15 amino acids. Germline values: CDR1 MGHRA, CDR2 YSYEKL. The CDR3: CASSQNPQGDYGYTF. CDR3 DNA sequence: TGCGCCAGCAGCCAAAACCCACAGGGTGACTATGGCTACACCTTC.

The chain uses TRBV6-5 and TRBJ1-3; weak D call: TRBD1 (5 bases). Between the trimmed V and J ends, which lost 6 bases and 3 bases, there was a span of 12 bases. Germline-derived CDR1 and CDR2 are MNHEY and SVGAGI. The CDR3 totals 14 residues. The CDR3: CASRGTSGGNTIYF. The DNA for the CDR3 is TGTGCCAGCAGAGGGACCTCGGGTGGAAACACCATATATTTT.